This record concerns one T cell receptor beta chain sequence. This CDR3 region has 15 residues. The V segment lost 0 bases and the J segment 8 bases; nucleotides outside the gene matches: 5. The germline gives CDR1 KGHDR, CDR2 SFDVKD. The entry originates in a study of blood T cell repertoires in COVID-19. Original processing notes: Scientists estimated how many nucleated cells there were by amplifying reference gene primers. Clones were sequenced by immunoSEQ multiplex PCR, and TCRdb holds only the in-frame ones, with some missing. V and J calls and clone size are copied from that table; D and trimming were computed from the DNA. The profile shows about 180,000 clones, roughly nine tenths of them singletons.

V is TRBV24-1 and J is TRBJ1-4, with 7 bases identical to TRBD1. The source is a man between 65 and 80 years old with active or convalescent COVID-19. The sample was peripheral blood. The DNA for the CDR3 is TGTGCCACCAGTGATTTGCCGGGACAGTCGGAAAAACTGTTTTTT. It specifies CATSDLPGQSEKLFF.